A single sample is the source of the 13 T cell receptor beta chains below, sequenced in a study of blood T cell repertoires in COVID-19. Clones were sequenced by immunoSEQ multiplex PCR, and TCRdb holds only the in-frame ones, with some missing. The sample consists of around 110,000 clones, roughly 80% of them appearing once. The source material was peripheral blood. All receptors come from a man between 65 and 80 years old with acute or convalescent COVID-19.

This chain uses TRBV28 with TRBJ1-2; D is possibly TRBD1 (5 bases). Trimming cost V 2 bases and J 10 bases, with 11 bases left between them. The CDR3 has 12 amino acids. Germline V CDR1 and CDR2: MDHEN, SYDVKM. The CDR3 reads CASSLRARVYTF. CDR3 coding DNA: TGTGCCAGCAGTTTACGGGCCAGGGTCTACACCTTC.

The chain couples TRBV19 to TRBJ1-5; TRBD1 might be the D (6 bases). In germline, CDR1 is LNHDA, CDR2 SQIVND (reference sequence). V lost 7 bases and J lost 5, with 12 bases in between. This CDR3 is built from 13 residues. CDR3 coding DNA: TGTGCCAGTACTACGGACAGATATCAGCCCCAGCATTTT. Residues: CASTTDRYQPQHF.

V usage is TRBV2 and J usage is TRBJ2-5, with 7 bases identical to TRBD2. The CDR3 covers 14 residues. Trimming removed 4 bases from V and 5 bases from J; junction bases left unmatched: 7. CDR1 and CDR2 from the germline V gene are SNHLY and FYNNEI. CDR3: CASSGPAGSETQYF. The CDR3 DNA reads as TGTGCCAGCAGTGGGCCAGCGGGAAGCGAGACCCAGTACTTC.

This clone was seen a few times. This chain connects TRBV7-8 to TRBJ2-7; D gene ambiguous. Deletions cut 0 bases from V and 4 bases from J, with 7 bases between. Germline assignment: CDR1 SGHVS and CDR2 FQNEAQ. There are 13 residues in the CDR3. CDR3 sequence: CASSLARNYEQYF. CDR3 DNA sequence: TGTGCCAGCAGCTTAGCCAGAAATTACGAGCAGTACTTC.

The CDR3: CASSFGSTGRQETQYF. The CDR3 DNA reads as TGCGCCAGCAGCTTCGGGTCGACAGGGCGACAAGAGACCCAGTACTTC. The chain employs TRBV5-1 and TRBJ2-5; 7 nucleotides agree with TRBD1. The V gene's germline CDR1 is SGHRS and CDR2 YFSETQ. Unmatched junction bases numbered 9, after V lost 2 bases and J lost 2 bases. This CDR3 has 16 residues.

The V call is TRBV14, the J call TRBJ2-7; tentatively, D is TRBD2 (7 bases). Between the trimmed V and J ends, which lost 0 bases and 2 bases, there was a span of 11 bases. Germline-derived CDR1 and CDR2 are SGHDN and FVKESK. The CDR3 contains 15 residues. The CDR3 loop reads CASSQERGGAYEQYF. The CDR3 DNA reads TGTGCCAGCAGCCAAGAAAGGGGGGGAGCCTACGAGCAGTACTTC.

The rearrangement uses TRBV7-9 and TRBJ1-2; D uncertain. Germline CDR1 and CDR2: SEHNR and FQNEAQ (reference sequence). The CDR3 runs 14 residues. The V gene lost 1 base and the J gene lost 4 bases, with 10 bases spanning the gap. The CDR3 loop is CASSLGGRFYGYTF. Here the CDR3 DNA reads TGTGCCAGCAGCTTAGGCGGCAGATTCTATGGCTACACCTTC. Drawing the rest from reference TRBV7-9 and TRBJ1-2, the complete variable domain is DTGVSQNPRHKITKRGQNVTFRCDPISEHNRLYWYRQTLGQGPEFLTYFQNEAQLEKSRLLSDRFSAERPKGSFSTLEIQRTEQGDSAMYLCASSLGGRFYGYTFGSGTRLTVV.

V and J are TRBV7-2 and TRBJ2-7; a weak D match, TRBD2 (6 bases). This CDR3 is built from 14 residues. The germline V gene encodes CDR1 SGHTA and CDR2 FQGNSA. Trimming took off 3 bases at V and 3 bases at J, with 12 bases between the two ends. Here the CDR3 DNA reads TGTGCCAGCAGCTTTCGCCGGGAGAGCTACGAGCAGTACTTC. Translated, it gives CASSFRRESYEQYF.

The V call is TRBV28, the J call TRBJ2-7; weak D call: TRBD1 (6 bases). Germline V CDR1 and CDR2: MDHEN, SYDVKM. V shed 4 bases and J shed 4 bases, with 17 bases lying between them. There are 15 residues in the CDR3. The CDR3 sequence: CASSYTGTSEYEQYF. The CDR3 DNA reads as TGTGCCAGCAGTTATACCGGGACATCCGAGTACGAGCAGTACTTC.

This clone came up once. The genes are TRBV19 and TRBJ1-2; 7 bases are a match to TRBD1. CDR1 is LNHDA, CDR2 SQIVND, per germline (reference sequence). V trimming: 7 bases; J trimming: 8 bases; junction bases outside the gene matches: 22. The CDR3 length is 17 residues. CDR3 bases: TGTGCCAGTAACCCGACGATCAAGTCAGAGGGGGCAAGAGGCTACACCTTC. Its translation: CASNPTIKSEGARGYTF.

The chain couples TRBV21-1 to TRBJ1-2; no DNA check was done on the table's D call, TRBD1. TRBV21-1 is reported as a pseudogene. This CDR3 comprises 19 residues. The CDR3 loop reads CASSAPSSGTFPLFYGYTF. CDR3 bases: TGTGCCAGCAGCGCTCCGTCCTCGGGGACATTTCCTCTTTTCTATGGCTACACCTTC.

About this clone itself: An end of the junction does not agree with germline; a read error may underlie this. The rearrangement links TRBV11-2 to TRBJ1-3; possible D gene TRBD1, 6 bases. The CDR3 consists of 16 residues. Germline CDR1 SGHAT, CDR2 FQNNGV. The CDR3 DNA is TGTGCCAGCACCTTATTAGGACAGCTCTCTGGAAACACCATATATTTT. Encoded protein: CASTLLGQLSGNTIYF.

The CDR3 DNA is TGTGCCAGCAGCCACGGAGGCGGGGGCAATCAGCCCCAGCATTTT. Translation: CASSHGGGGNQPQHF. The J gene is TRBJ1-5, the V gene TRBV5-4, with D uncertain. The CDR3 is 15 amino acids. V lost 4 bases and J 2 bases, leaving 13 bases between the germline ends. Looked up from germline, CDR1 is SGHNT and CDR2 is YYREEE (reference sequence).